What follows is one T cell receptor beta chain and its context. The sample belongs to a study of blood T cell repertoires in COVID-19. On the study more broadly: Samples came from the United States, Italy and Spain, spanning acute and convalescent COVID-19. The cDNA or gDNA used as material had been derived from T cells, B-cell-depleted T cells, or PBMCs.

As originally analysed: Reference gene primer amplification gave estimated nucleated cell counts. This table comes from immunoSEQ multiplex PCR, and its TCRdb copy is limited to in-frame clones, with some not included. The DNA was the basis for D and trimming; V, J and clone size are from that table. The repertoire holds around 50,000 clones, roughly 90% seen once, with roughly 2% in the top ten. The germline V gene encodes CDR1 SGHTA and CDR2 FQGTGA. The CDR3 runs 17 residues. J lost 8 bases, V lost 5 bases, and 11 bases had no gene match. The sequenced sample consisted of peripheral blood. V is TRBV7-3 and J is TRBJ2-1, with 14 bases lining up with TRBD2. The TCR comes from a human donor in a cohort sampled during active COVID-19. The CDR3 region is CASSLEVGTSGSDEQFF. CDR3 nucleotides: TGTGCCAGCAGCCTCGAGGTGGGGACTAGCGGGAGTGATGAGCAGTTCTTC. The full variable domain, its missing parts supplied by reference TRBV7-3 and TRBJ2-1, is GAGVSQTPSNKVTEKGKYVELRCDPISGHTALYWYRQSLGQGPEFLIYFQGTGAADDSGLPNDRFFAVRPEGSVSTLKIQRTERGDSAVYLCASSLEVGTSGSDEQFFGPGTRLTVL.